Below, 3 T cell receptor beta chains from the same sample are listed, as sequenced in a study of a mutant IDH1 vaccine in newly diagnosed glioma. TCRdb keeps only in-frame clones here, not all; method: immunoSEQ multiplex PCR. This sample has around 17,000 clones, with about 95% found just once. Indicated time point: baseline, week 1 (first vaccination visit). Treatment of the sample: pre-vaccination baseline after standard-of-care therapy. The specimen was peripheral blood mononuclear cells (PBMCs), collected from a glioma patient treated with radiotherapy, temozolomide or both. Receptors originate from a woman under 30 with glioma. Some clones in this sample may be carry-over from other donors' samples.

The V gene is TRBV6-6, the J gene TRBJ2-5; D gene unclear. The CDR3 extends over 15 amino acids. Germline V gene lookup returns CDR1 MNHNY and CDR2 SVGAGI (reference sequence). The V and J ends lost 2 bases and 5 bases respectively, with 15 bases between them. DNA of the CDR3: TGTGCCAGCAGTTACGGAACCGAGACGGTGGAGACCCAGTACTTC. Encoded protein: CASSYGTETVETQYF.

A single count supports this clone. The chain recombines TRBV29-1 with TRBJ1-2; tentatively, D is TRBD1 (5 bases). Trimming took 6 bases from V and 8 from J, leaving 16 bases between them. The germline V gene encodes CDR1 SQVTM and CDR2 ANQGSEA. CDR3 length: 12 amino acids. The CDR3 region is CSVPTVGDGYTF. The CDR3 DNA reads TGCAGCGTCCCGACAGTAGGGGACGGCTACACCTTC.

The CDR3: CSVEDIGAGYTF. The CDR3 DNA reads TGCAGCGTTGAAGACATCGGGGCTGGCTACACCTTC. This chain uses TRBV29-1 with TRBJ1-2; D perhaps matches TRBD1 (5 bases). The CDR3 consists of 12 residues. In germline, CDR1 is SQVTM, CDR2 ANQGSEA. The germline V and J ends were trimmed by 0 bases and 7 bases, with 9 bases remaining between them.